The TCR beta chain under discussion was sequenced for a study of cytomegalovirus exposure and HLA in healthy donors. In regard to this clone: Its antigen is undetermined.

Primers included in the PCR were 60 Vbeta and 13 Jbeta primers. Clones were sequenced by immunoSEQ multiplex PCR, and TCRdb holds only the in-frame ones, with some missing. The sample includes roughly 100,000 clones, 75% to 85% of them seen just once. Findings and caveats of the study: Later on, a genetic analysis was performed. It linked a missense variant in DCLRE1C with V- and J-gene trimming of TCR beta. Available immune exposure information was restricted to CMV serostatus only. As a later analysis revealed, the rate of TCR association differed by HLA locus, with DRB1 most and HLA-C fewest. Among donors in an Asian-associated ancestry cluster, a later analysis reportedly found fewer N-insertions than the roughly 700-donor mean.

The CDR3 contains 16 residues. Trimming at V came to 0 bases and at J to 10 bases, leaving 12 bases not matched to a gene. The germline CDR1 and CDR2 sequences are SGHTS and YDEGEE. This clonotype was sampled from a man aged 25 to 40 in good health and CMV-seronegative. Material: PBMCs. The rearrangement links TRBV5-8 to TRBJ1-4; 7 nucleotides match TRBD1. CDR3 sequence: CASSLDGTAESGKLFF. DNA for the CDR3: TGTGCCAGCAGCTTGGATGGGACAGCCGAGTCTGGAAAACTGTTTTTT.